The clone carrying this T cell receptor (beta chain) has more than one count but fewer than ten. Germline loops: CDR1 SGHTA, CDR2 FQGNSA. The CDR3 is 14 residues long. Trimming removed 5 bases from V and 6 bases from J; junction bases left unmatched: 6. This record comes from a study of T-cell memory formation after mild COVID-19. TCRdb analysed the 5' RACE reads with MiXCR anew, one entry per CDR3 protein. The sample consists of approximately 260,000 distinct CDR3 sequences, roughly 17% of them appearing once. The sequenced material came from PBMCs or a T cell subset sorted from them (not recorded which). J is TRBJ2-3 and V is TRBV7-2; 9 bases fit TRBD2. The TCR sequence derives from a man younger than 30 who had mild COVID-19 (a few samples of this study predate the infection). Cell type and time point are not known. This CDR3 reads CASSQAGGTDTQYF. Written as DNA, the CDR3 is TGTGCCAGCAGCCAAGCGGGGGGTACGGATACGCAGTATTTT.